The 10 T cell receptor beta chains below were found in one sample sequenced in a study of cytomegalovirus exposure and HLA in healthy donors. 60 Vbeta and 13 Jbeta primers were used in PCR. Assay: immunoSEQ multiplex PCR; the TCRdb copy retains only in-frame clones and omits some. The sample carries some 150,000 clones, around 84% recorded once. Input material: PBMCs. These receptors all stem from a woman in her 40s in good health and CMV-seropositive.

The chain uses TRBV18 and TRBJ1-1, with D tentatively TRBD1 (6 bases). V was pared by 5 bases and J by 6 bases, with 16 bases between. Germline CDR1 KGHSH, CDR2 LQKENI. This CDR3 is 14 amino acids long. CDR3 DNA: TGTGCCAGCTCATCCTCCGCTACAGGGTCTGAAGCTTTCTTT. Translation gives CASSSSATGSEAFF.

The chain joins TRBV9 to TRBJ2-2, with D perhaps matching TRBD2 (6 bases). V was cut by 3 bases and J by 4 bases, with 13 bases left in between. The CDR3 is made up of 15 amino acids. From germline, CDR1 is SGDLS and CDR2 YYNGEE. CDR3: CASSASRGTTGELFF. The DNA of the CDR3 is TGTGCCAGCAGCGCATCGCGGGGTACCACCGGGGAGCTGTTTTTT.

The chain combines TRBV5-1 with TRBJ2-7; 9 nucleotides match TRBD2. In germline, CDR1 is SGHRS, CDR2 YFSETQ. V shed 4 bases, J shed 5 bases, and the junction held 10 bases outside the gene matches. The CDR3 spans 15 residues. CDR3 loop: CASSTVAGVQHEQYF. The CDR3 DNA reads TGCGCCAGCAGCACAGTAGCGGGAGTTCAACACGAGCAGTACTTC.

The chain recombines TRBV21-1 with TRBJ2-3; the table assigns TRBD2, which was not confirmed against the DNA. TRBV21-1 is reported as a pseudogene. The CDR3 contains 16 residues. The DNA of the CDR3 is TGTGCCAGCAGCAAAGAGGCCGGGAGGGCGGAAGATACGCAGTATTTT. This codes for CASSKEAGRAEDTQYF.

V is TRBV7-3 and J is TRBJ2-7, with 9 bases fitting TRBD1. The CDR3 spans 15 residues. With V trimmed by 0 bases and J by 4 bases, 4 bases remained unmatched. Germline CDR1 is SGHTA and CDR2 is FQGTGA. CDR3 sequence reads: CASSLTGTGQYEQYF. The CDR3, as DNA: TGTGCCAGCAGCTTAACCGGGACAGGGCAGTACGAGCAGTACTTC.

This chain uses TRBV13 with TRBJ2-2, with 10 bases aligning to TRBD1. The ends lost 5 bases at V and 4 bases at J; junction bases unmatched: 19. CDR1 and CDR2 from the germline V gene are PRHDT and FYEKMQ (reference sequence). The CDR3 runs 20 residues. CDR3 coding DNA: TGTGCCAGCAGCCCAGAGGGGGACAGGGGTTTAGCGGCCCGCACCGGGGAGCTGTTTTTT. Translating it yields CASSPEGDRGLAARTGELFF.

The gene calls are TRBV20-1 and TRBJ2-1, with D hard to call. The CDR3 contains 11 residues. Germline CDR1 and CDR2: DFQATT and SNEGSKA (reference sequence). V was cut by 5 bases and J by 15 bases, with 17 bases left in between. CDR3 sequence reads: CSASRLVIGFF. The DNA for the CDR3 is TGCAGTGCTTCCAGACTTGTTATTGGGTTCTTC.

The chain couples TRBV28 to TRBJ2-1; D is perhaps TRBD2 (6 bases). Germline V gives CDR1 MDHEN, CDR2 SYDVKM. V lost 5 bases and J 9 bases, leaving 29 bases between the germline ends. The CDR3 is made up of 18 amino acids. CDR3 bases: TGTGCCAGCAGTACACCCCGGGACTCAAAAGCGGTTCGGGGTGAGCAGTTCTTC. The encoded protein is CASSTPRDSKAVRGEQFF.

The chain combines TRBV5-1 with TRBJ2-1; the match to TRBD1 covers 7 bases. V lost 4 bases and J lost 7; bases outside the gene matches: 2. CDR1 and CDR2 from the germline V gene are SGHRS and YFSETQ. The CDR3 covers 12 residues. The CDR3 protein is CASSQQGNEQFF. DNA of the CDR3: TGCGCCAGCAGCCAACAGGGGAATGAGCAGTTCTTC. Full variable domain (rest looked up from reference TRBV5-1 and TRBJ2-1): KAGVTQTPRYLIKTRGQQVTLSCSPISGHRSVSWYQQTPGQGLQFLFEYFSETQRNKGNFPGRFSGRQFSNSRSEMNVSTLELGDSALYLCASSQQGNEQFFGPGTRLTVL.

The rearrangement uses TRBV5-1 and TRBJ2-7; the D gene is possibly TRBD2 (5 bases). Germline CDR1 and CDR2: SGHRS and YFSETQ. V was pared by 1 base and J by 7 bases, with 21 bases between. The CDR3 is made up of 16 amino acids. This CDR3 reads CASSLTPLVRHGEQYF. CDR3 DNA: TGCGCCAGCAGCTTGACACCACTAGTCCGTCACGGTGAGCAGTACTTC.